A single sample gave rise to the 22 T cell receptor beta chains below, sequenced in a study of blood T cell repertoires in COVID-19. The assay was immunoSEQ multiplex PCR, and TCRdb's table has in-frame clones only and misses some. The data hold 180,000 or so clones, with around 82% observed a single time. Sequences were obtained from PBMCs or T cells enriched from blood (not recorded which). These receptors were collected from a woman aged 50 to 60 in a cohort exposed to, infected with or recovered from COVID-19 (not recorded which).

CDR3 protein: CASSTGSGTEYF. CDR3 coding DNA: TGTGCCAGCAGTACAGGTAGCGGGACGGAGTATTTT. V usage is TRBV6-5 and J usage is TRBJ2-3; 8 bases match TRBD2. Germline assignment: CDR1 MNHEY and CDR2 SVGAGI. V trimming: 5 bases; J trimming: 13 bases; junction bases outside the gene matches: 8. This CDR3 comprises 12 residues.

The CDR3 nucleotides read TGTGCCAGCAGTTCCGCGGCGGCGAACACTGAAGCTTTCTTT. Its protein product is CASSSAAANTEAFF. The chain has TRBV9 and TRBJ1-1, with no clear D. Germline-derived CDR1 and CDR2 are SGDLS and YYNGEE. Trimming took off 5 bases at V and 1 base at J, with 12 bases between the two ends. The length of the CDR3 is 14 residues.

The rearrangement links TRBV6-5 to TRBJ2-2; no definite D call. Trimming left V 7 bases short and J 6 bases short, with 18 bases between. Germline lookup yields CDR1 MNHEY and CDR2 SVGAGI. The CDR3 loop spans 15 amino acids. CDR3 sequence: CASNPVPNRSGELFF. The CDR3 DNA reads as TGTGCCAGCAACCCGGTCCCAAATCGGTCCGGGGAGCTGTTTTTT.

The CDR3 sequence: CASSVRDRGVSNQPQHF. CDR3 in DNA: TGTGCCAGTAGTGTTCGGGACAGGGGGGTAAGCAATCAGCCCCAGCATTTT. The chain links TRBV19 to TRBJ1-5, with 11 bases fitting TRBD1. J lost 1 base, V lost 5 bases, and 7 bases had no gene match. The CDR3 contains 17 residues. The germline V gene has CDR1 LNHDA and CDR2 SQIVND (reference sequence). Combining the CDR3 with reference TRBV19 and TRBJ1-5 gives the whole variable domain DGGITQSPKYLFRKEGQNVTLSCEQNLNHDAMYWYRQDPGQGLRLIYYSQIVNDFQKGDIAEGYSVSREKKESFPLTVTSAQKNPTAFYLCASSVRDRGVSNQPQHFGDGTRLSIL.

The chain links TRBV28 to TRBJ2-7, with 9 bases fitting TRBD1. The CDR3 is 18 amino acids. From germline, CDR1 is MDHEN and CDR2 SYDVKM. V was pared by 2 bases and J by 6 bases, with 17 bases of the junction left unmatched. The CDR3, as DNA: TGTGCCAGCAGTTTACTGAGATGGACCGGGACAGGGTTTAGCGAGCAGTACTTC. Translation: CASSLLRWTGTGFSEQYF.

This CDR3 reads CASSLSTSGGYNEQFF. As DNA, the CDR3 is TGTGCCAGCAGTTTATCGACTAGCGGGGGGTACAATGAGCAGTTCTTC. The rearrangement links TRBV27 to TRBJ2-1; 13 bases fit TRBD2. V trimming: 0 bases; J trimming: 4 bases; junction bases outside the gene matches: 0. From germline, CDR1 is MNHEY and CDR2 SMNVEV (reference sequence). The CDR3 spans 16 residues.

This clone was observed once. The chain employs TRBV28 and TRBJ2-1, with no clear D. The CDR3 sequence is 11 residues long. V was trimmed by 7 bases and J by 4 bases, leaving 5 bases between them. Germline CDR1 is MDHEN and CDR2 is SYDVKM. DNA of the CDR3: TGTGCCAGCACCACATACAATGAGCAGTTCTTC. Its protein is CASTTYNEQFF.

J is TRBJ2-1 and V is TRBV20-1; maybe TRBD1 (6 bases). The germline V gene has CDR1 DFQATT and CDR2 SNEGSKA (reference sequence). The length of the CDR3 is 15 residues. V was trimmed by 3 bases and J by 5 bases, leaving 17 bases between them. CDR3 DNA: TGCAGTGCTAGTGAGGGTGGGGGCCAACACAATGAGCAGTTCTTC. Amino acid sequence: CSASEGGGQHNEQFF.

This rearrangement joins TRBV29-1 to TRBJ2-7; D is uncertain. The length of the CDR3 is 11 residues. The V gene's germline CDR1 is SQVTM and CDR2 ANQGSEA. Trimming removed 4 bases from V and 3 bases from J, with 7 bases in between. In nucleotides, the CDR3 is TGCAGCGTTGTGGGCAGCTACGAGCAGTACTTC. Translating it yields CSVVGSYEQYF.

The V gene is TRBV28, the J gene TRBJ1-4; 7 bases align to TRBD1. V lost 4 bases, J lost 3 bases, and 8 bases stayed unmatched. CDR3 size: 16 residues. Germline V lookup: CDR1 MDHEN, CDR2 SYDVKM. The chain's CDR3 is CASSSLNRGPNEKLFF. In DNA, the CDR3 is TGTGCCAGCAGTTCCCTAAACAGGGGACCTAATGAAAAACTGTTTTTT.

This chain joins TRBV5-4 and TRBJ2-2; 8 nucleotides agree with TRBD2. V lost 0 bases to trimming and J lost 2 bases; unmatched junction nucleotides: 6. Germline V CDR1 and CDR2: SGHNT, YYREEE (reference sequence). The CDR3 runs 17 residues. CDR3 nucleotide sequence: TGTGCCAGCAGCTTGGCCACGCTAGCGGGCAACACCGGGGAGCTGTTTTTT. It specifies CASSLATLAGNTGELFF.

In DNA, the CDR3 is TGTGCCAGCAGCCCGGCGGGACAGGGGGACGGTTCACCCCTCCACTTT. Residues: CASSPAGQGDGSPLHF. The chain employs TRBV6-4 and TRBJ1-6, with 11 positions matching TRBD1. V shed 6 bases and J 9 bases; nucleotides not matched to a gene: 10. The CDR3 is 16 amino acids. CDR1 and CDR2 from the germline V gene are MRHNA and SNTAGT.

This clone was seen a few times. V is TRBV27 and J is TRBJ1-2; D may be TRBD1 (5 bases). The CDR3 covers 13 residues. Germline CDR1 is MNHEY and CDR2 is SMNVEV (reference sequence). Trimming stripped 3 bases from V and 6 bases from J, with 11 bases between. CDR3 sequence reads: CASSFAGLDGYTF. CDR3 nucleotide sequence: TGTGCCAGCAGTTTCGCAGGGTTGGATGGCTACACCTTC.

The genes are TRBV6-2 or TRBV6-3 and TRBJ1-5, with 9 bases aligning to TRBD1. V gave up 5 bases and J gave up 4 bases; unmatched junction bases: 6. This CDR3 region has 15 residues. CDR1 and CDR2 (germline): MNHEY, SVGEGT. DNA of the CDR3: TGTGCCAGCAGTCATTCCGGGACAGGGAATCAGCCCCAGCATTTT. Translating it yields CASSHSGTGNQPQHF.

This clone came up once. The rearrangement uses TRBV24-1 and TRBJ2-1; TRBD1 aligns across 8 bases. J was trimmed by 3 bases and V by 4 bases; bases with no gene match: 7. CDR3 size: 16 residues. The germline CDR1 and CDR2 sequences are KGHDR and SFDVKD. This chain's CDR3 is CATSDYRGVNYNEQFF. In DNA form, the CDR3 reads TGTGCCACCAGTGACTACAGGGGGGTCAACTACAATGAGCAGTTCTTC.

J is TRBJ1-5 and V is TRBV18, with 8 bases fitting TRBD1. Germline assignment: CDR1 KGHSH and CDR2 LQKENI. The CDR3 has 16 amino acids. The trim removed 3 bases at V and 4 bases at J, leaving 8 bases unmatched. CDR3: CASSPQGAGVNQPQHF. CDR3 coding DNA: TGTGCCAGCTCACCGCAGGGGGCTGGAGTTAATCAGCCCCAGCATTTT. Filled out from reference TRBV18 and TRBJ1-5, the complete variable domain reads NAGVMQNPRHLVRRRGQEARLRCSPMKGHSHVYWYRQLPEEGLKFMVYLQKENIIDESGMPKERFSAEFPKEGPSILRIQQVVRGDSAAYFCASSPQGAGVNQPQHFGDGTRLSIL.

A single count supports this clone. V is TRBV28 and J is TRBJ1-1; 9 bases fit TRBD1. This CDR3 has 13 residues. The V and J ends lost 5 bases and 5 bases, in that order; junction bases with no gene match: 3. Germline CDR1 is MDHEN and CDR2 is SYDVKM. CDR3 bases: TGTGCCAGCAGTCTACAGGGGGCTACTGAAGCTTTCTTT. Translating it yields CASSLQGATEAFF. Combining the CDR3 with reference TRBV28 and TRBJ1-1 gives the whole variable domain DVKVTQSSRYLVKRTGEKVFLECVQDMDHENMFWYRQDPGLGLRLIYFSYDVKMKEKGDIPEGYSVSREKKERFSLILESASTNQTSMYLCASSLQGATEAFFGQGTRLTVV.

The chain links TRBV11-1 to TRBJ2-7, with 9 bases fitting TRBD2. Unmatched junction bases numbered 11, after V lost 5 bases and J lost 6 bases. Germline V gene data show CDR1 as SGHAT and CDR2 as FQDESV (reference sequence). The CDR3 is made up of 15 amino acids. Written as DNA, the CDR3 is TGTGCCAGCAGCCTCCGTGCGGGGGGGCAGGCCGAGCAGTACTTC. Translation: CASSLRAGGQAEQYF. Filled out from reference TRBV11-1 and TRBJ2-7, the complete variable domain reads EAEVAQSPRYKITEKSQAVAFWCDPISGHATLYWYRQILGQGPELLVQFQDESVVDDSQLPKDRFSAERLKGVDSTLKIQPAELGDSAMYLCASSLRAGGQAEQYFGPGTRLTVT.

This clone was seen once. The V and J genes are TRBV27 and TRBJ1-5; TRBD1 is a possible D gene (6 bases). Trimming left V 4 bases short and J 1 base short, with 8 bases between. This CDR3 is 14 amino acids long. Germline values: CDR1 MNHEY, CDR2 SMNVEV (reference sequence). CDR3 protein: CASSYRESNQPQHF. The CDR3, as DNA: TGTGCCAGCAGTTACAGGGAAAGCAATCAGCCCCAGCATTTT.

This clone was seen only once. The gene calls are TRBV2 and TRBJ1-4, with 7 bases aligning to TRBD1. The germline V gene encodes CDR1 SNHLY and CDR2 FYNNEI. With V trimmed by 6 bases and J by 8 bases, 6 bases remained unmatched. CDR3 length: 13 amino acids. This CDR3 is CASSETGREKLFF. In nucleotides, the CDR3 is TGTGCCAGCAGCGAGACAGGGCGAGAAAAACTGTTTTTT.

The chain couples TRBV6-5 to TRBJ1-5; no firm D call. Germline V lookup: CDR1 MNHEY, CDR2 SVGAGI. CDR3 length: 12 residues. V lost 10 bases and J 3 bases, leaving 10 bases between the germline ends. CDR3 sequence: CAIGSPNQPQHF. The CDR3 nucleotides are TGTGCCATTGGCAGTCCCAATCAGCCCCAGCATTTT.

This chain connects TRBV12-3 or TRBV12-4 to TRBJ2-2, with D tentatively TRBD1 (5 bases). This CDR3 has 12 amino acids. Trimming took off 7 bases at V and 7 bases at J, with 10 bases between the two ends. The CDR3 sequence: CASKFRGGELFF. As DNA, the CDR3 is TGTGCCAGCAAATTTAGGGGCGGGGAGCTGTTTTTT.